This T cell receptor beta chain stems from a study of CD8 T cells in ankylosing spondylitis. Whole-study results and caveats: Disease-linked clones were found to be CD8+ and relatively rare in peripheral blood. A motif in TCR beta, a set of fewer than ten highly homologous variants, appeared characteristic of ankylosing spondylitis blood.

TCRdb reprocessed the 5' RACE reads with MiXCR, giving one entry per CDR3 protein. Of fewer than 400,000 distinct CDR3 sequences listed, 20% to 25% are singletons. This clonotype was seen more than once but under ten times. Its antigen is undetermined. Per germline, CDR1 LGHDT and CDR2 YNNKEL (reference sequence). The CDR3 length is 15 residues. The V end lost 1 base, the J end lost 4 bases, and 13 bases lay between the germline ends. V usage is TRBV3-1 and J usage is TRBJ2-5; D not resolved. Sequenced material: blood, either unsorted or a sorted T cell fraction (not recorded which). The TCR was taken from a male donor with ankylosing spondylitis. The CDR3 spells CASSQGRSIRETQYF. The CDR3 bases are TGTGCCAGCAGCCAAGGCCGTTCTATTAGAGAGACCCAGTACTTC.